This T cell receptor (beta chain) was sequenced during a study of monozygotic twins with inflammatory bowel disease. TCRalpha and TCRbeta cDNA underwent two nested PCRs of around 15 and 9 cycles. TCRdb reprocessed the 5' RACE reads, with one entry per CDR3 protein and no DNA. This sample's clone table lists around 150,000 distinct CDR3 sequences. Looked up from germline, CDR1 is MNHEY and CDR2 is SVGAGI. This CDR3 is built from 13 residues. Study-wide results and limits: IBD patients had lower TCRbeta diversity (inverse Simpson) than healthy co-twins. Ultimately, a single strong signal or clonotype associated with IBD was not supported.

Blood, around 2.6 ml, was drawn per donor. A word on this clonotype: Its cognate antigen is unknown.

Specimen: blood. The sequence came from a human donor with ulcerative colitis or Crohn's disease, or a healthy co-twin of an affected twin (not recorded which). The gene calls are TRBV6-5 and TRBJ2-1; with no DNA, the TCRdb D assignment of TRBD2 cannot be verified. The CDR3 loop is CATGTSGRTGQFF.